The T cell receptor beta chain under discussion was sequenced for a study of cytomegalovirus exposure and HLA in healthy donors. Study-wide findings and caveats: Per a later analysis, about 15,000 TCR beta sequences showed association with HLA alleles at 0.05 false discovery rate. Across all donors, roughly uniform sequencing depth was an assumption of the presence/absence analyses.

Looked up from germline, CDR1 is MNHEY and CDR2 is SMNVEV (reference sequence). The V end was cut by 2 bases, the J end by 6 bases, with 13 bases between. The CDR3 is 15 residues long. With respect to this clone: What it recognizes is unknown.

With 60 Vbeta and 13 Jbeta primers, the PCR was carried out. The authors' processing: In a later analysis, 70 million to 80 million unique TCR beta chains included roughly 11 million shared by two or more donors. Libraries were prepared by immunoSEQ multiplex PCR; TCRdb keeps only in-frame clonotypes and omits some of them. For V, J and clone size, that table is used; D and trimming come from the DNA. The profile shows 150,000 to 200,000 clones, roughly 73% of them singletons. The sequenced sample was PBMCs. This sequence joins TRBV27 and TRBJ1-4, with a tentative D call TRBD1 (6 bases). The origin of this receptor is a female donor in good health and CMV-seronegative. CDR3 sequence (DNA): TGTGCCAGCAGTTTACTTCCAGGGGCGGATGAAAAACTGTTTTTT. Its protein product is CASSLLPGADEKLFF.